This T cell receptor beta chain was profiled in a study of blood T cell repertoires in COVID-19. The trim removed 9 bases at V and 8 bases at J, leaving 7 bases unmatched. Germline CDR1 and CDR2: MGHDK and SYGVNS. This CDR3 is 14 amino acids long. TCRdb's copy holds only in-frame clones and misses some; the assay was immunoSEQ multiplex PCR. Of around 67,000 clones listed, about 81% are singletons. The sequenced sample consisted of peripheral blood. V gene TRBV25-1 combines with J gene TRBJ1-6; 10 positions agree with TRBD1. The origin of this receptor is a human donor in a cohort sampled during active COVID-19. CDR3 sequence (DNA): TGTGCCAGTAGACAGGGGGCCATATATTCACCCCTCCACTTT. Its translation is CASRQGAIYSPLHF.